What follows describes a single T cell receptor (beta chain). This clone was observed many times. The specificity of this receptor is unknown. The sequenced fragment ends 3 residues before the CDR3 boundary, so the rest is inferred from the germline J gene. The CDR3, from cysteine to phenylalanine, totals 13 residues. Shown are 30 bases from within the CDR3, in frame from base 1. CDR1 and CDR2 (LNHDA, SQIVND) derive from the germline V gene (reference sequence). V is cut by 10 bases and J by 1 base, and the space between the germline ends is 11 bases. Both CVID patients and healthy controls were predominantly of Caucasian heritage. Heparinized peripheral whole blood samples of roughly 5 to 9 ml were obtained from each donor. Genomic DNA from adults with common variable immune deficiency (CVID) and from healthy adult controls was used for sequencing of TCRbeta CDR3 repertoires. There were 22 healthy adult volunteers in the control group (12 female and 10 or so male), ranging in age from about 23 to 70 years, with a mean age of around 34. To isolate peripheral blood mononuclear cells, diluted blood was subjected to density centrifugation over Hypaque 1077 or Ficoll-Paque. Genomic DNA was extracted from unsorted mononuclear cells by Qiagen column purification or by a centrifugation-based method.

CVID samples and control samples contributed equivalent amounts of genomic DNA as sequencing input. For every sample, a 60 bp segment covering the rearranged TCRbeta CDR3 region was amplified and then sequenced. The immunoSEQ assay, a bias-corrected multiplex PCR combined with high-throughput sequencing, was used to amplify TCRbeta. In the authors' own workflow: Each unique nucleotide sequence was treated as a clone and annotated with V, D and J genes, copy number and frequency. Sequences were labeled productive if in frame, and non-productive if out of frame or containing stop codons. As previously described, Shannon's entropy was used to calculate clonality. The predicted amino acid sequences of productive clones were used to derive mean CDR3 Kyte-Doolittle hydropathy. The R hclust function was used to hierarchically cluster scaled V gene usage with Manhattan distance and complete linkage. To assess clone sharing by CDR3 amino acid sequence, 12 repertoires per group were resampled over 100 rounds. Repertoires were searched for roughly 70 published EBV-specific and 245 published CMV-specific TCRbeta sequences. After two CVID samples that produced fewer than 10,000 sequences were dropped from the analysis, 45 or so CVID repertoires remained. TCRdb limited this immuneACCESS table to in-frame rearrangements with V and J called. A share of clones is missing; checked studies link under half to unresolved V genes, and the rest is unexplained. Clone size and V and J calls were adopted from that table, with D and trimming inferred from the DNA. This sample holds approximately 81,000 clones in total, without any singletons. The ten largest account for approximately 0.81% of the sample.

These data come from a study of T cell clonality in common variable immunodeficiency (dated by TCRdb to the mid-2010s). The paper's findings and limits, for the study overall: Patient heterogeneity within the CVID cohort put limits on correlating repertoire features with clinical complications. Even though DNA input was equal, the average per sample came to about 81,820 unique sequences for controls compared with about 34,000 for CVID samples. Reportedly, TCRbeta sequences from CVID had fewer deletions and N-nucleotide insertions, and highly modified clones with 13 or more V deletions were absent from CVID. TCRbeta clonality was higher in CVID subjects than in healthy controls (t-test p = 0.018), and the increase was most characteristic of about a third of subjects. According to the authors, finding the cause of the higher clonality in CVID would require sequencing the repertoires of T cell subpopulations. CVID subjects shared fewer TCRbeta clones with each other than healthy controls did (p < 0.0001).

This chain joins TRBV19 to TRBJ2-1; the D segment could be TRBD2, given 6 matching bases. The sample was peripheral blood mononuclear cells. The receptor comes from a person aged 18 to 70 in good health. The CDR3 in this case is CATEGLSYNEQFF. Partial CDR3 DNA: TGTGCCACGGAGGGCCTGTCCTACAATGAG.